Sequencing of this TCR beta chain was carried out in a study of OX40 agonist ivuxolimab in advanced cancers. For the study at large: The treatment was a fully human IgG2 OX40 agonist, ivuxolimab.

Assay: immunoSEQ multiplex PCR; the TCRdb copy retains only in-frame clones and omits some. The sample holds 65,000 to 95,000 clones, 80% to 90% seen once. Study outcomes and limitations: Expanded clones were, on average, more numerous in CD8+ T cells than in CD4+. Clonal expansion in partial responders at 0.1-3.0 mg/kg ranked among the lowest. Among some nonresponders, normalized T-cell clonal expansion was also low.

For this clone: Its antigen remains unidentified.

This receptor was obtained from an adult with an advanced solid tumor such as melanoma, head and neck, liver or kidney cancer. Source: CD4+ or CD8+ T cells sorted from blood, taken in a trial of the OX40 agonist ivuxolimab.

CDR3 in amino acids: CASSEGGSPTDTQYF. The CDR3 region has the DNA TGTGCCAGCAGTGAAGGGGGATCCCCCACAGATACGCAGTATTTT. The chain couples TRBV2 to TRBJ2-3; D unresolved. The V end was cut by 1 base, the J end by 2 bases, with 10 bases between. The length of the CDR3 is 15 residues. Looked up from germline, CDR1 is SNHLY and CDR2 is FYNNEI.